One and the same sample provided the 22 T cell receptor beta chains below, sequenced in a study of shared clonotypes between healthy human individuals. Assay used: immunoSEQ multiplex PCR; TCRdb lists only in-frame clones, some missing. The data contain around 1.4 million clones, roughly 98.5% of them seen just once; the ten biggest clones take up approximately 0.4%. Specimen: naive CD4+ T cells sorted from blood. Subset noted: CD45RA+ positively selected. The receptors were sampled from a man younger than 40 in good health.

The chain combines TRBV11-3 with TRBJ1-1, with D possibly TRBD1 on 6 matching bases. This CDR3 comprises 13 residues. V lost 0 bases, J lost 11 bases, and 13 bases lay in between. Germline CDR1 reads SGHNT; CDR2 reads YENEEA. The CDR3 sequence is CASSLDTAGEAFF. CDR3 sequence (DNA): TGTGCCAGCAGCTTAGATACGGCAGGGGAGGCTTTCTTT. The variable domain in full, with the rest retrieved from reference TRBV11-3 and TRBJ1-1, is EAGVVQSPRYKIIEKKQPVAFWCNPISGHNTLYWYLQNLGQGPELLIRYENEEAVDDSQLPKDRFSAERLKGVDSTLKIQPAELGDSAVYLCASSLDTAGEAFFGQGTRLTVV.

Concerning this clone itself: Other DNA sequences in the sample encode the same CDR3. This chain joins TRBV9 and TRBJ1-1; 8 bases agree with TRBD1. The CDR3 has 13 amino acids. Germline CDR1 SGDLS, CDR2 YYNGEE. V shed 4 bases, J shed 5 bases, and the junction held 4 bases outside the gene matches. This chain's CDR3 is CASSPRTGTEAFF. For the CDR3, the DNA is TGTGCCAGCAGCCCACGGACAGGGACTGAAGCTTTCTTT.

This sequence joins TRBV6-6 and TRBJ2-4, with 7 bases that match TRBD2. The germline V gene encodes CDR1 MNHNY and CDR2 SVGAGI (reference sequence). CDR3 length equals 14 residues. V lost 7 bases, J lost 8 bases, and 11 bases stayed unmatched. For the CDR3, the DNA is TGTGCCAGCACCCAGACGGGAGGAGTGGACATTCAGTACTTC. Translating it yields CASTQTGGVDIQYF.

Comments on this clone: The sample contains more than one DNA sequence encoding this CDR3. This chain uses TRBV7-2 with TRBJ2-1; possibly TRBD2 for D (6 bases). Germline V lookup: CDR1 SGHTA, CDR2 FQGNSA. V lost 2 bases, J lost 4 bases, and 21 bases lay in between. The CDR3 is 18 amino acids. The CDR3 is CASSLSALAGWSYNEQFF. In nucleotides, the CDR3 is TGTGCCAGCAGCTTATCCGCTCTGGCGGGATGGTCGTACAATGAGCAGTTCTTC. Supplemented by reference TRBV7-2 and TRBJ2-1, the full variable domain reads GAGVSQSPSNKVTEKGKDVELRCDPISGHTALYWYRQSLGQGLEFLIYFQGNSAPDKSGLPSDRFSAERTGGSVSTLTIQRTQQEDSAVYLCASSLSALAGWSYNEQFFGPGTRLTVL.

This chain uses TRBV6-5 with TRBJ1-2; TRBD1 matches at 10 bases. The germline V gene encodes CDR1 MNHEY and CDR2 SVGAGI. CDR3 length: 13 residues. Losses at the gene ends were 2 bases for V and 7 bases for J; bases not matched to a gene: 1. DNA of the CDR3: TGTGCCAGCAGTTACGGGACAGGGGTTGGCTACACCTTC. Its translation: CASSYGTGVGYTF.

As for this clone: The sample holds other DNA sequences that translate to the same CDR3. The chain uses TRBV11-3 and TRBJ1-1; a possible D gene is TRBD1 (6 bases). Germline CDR1 and CDR2: SGHNT and YENEEA. Trimming removed 3 bases at V and 3 bases at J, with 8 bases between. The CDR3 is 13 amino acids. CDR3 sequence: CASSFGGDTEAFF. The CDR3, as DNA: TGTGCCAGCAGCTTCGGGGGCGACACTGAAGCTTTCTTT.

The J gene is TRBJ2-3, the V gene TRBV5-4; D is unclear. Looked up from germline, CDR1 is SGHNT and CDR2 is YYREEE (reference sequence). This CDR3 contains 13 residues. V lost 4 bases to trimming and J lost 5 bases, with 11 bases between them. The CDR3 reads CASSPASGDTQYF. The CDR3 bases are TGTGCCAGCAGCCCGGCCTCCGGAGATACGCAGTATTTT.

The CDR3 nucleotides are TGTGCCAGCAGTGAGAACAGCCCTGGGTCTGTCTCCATATATTTT. This codes for CASSENSPGSVSIYF. J is TRBJ1-3 and V is TRBV2; no reliable D call. In germline, CDR1 is SNHLY, CDR2 FYNNEI. V gave up 3 bases and J gave up 11 bases, with 20 bases separating them. CDR3 size: 15 residues.

The chain is built from TRBV4-3 and TRBJ2-1, with a weak D call TRBD2 (6 bases). CDR1 and CDR2 from the germline V gene are LGHNA and YSLEER. V gave up 1 base and J gave up 8 bases, with 24 bases separating them. The CDR3 has 18 residues. DNA for the CDR3: TGCGCCAGCAGCCAAGGCGTTTTTGGAGGGTTGCCGGATGATGAGCAGTTCTTC. Encoded protein: CASSQGVFGGLPDDEQFF.

The chain employs TRBV19 and TRBJ1-1, with 7 bases that match TRBD1. This CDR3 is 14 amino acids long. Losses at the gene ends were 8 bases for V and 3 bases for J; bases not matched to a gene: 9. Germline values: CDR1 LNHDA, CDR2 SQIVND (reference sequence). CDR3 nucleotide sequence: TGTGCCAGTCAAAGCTACAGGGGTTACACTGAAGCTTTCTTT. Translation: CASQSYRGYTEAFF.

The chain recombines TRBV11-2 with TRBJ2-7, with D tentatively TRBD1 or TRBD2 (5 bases each). Per germline, CDR1 SGHAT and CDR2 FQNNGV. The CDR3 runs 16 residues. The germline V and J ends were trimmed by 5 bases and 2 bases, with 19 bases remaining between them. The chain's CDR3 is CASSLRPERGPYEQYF. The DNA for the CDR3 is TGTGCCAGCAGCCTCCGACCAGAACGGGGACCCTACGAGCAGTACTTC.

The rearrangement joins TRBV27 to TRBJ2-1; D possibly uses TRBD1 or TRBD2 (5 bases each). This CDR3 comprises 18 residues. Germline CDR1 reads MNHEY; CDR2 reads SMNVEV (reference sequence). Trimming took off 4 bases at V and 1 base at J, with 20 bases between the two ends. The CDR3 here is CASSYLSGPKGSYNEQFF. CDR3 DNA sequence: TGTGCCAGCAGTTACCTGTCGGGACCGAAAGGGTCCTACAATGAGCAGTTCTTC.

The V gene is TRBV5-1, the J gene TRBJ2-7, with TRBD1 identical over 9 bases. The germline gives CDR1 SGHRS, CDR2 YFSETQ. V was clipped by 1 base and J by 4 bases; unmatched bases: 6. This CDR3 is 15 amino acids long. CDR3 coding DNA: TGCGCCAGCAGCTTGCCACCGGGACAGGGTTACGAGCAGTACTTC. Amino acids: CASSLPPGQGYEQYF.

The chain joins TRBV9 to TRBJ2-2; D is undetermined. CDR1 and CDR2 from the germline V gene are SGDLS and YYNGEE. The CDR3 runs 15 residues. V lost 6 bases and J lost 1, with 13 bases in between. The CDR3 loop reads CASTPRTLNTGELFF. CDR3 nucleotide sequence: TGTGCCAGCACCCCTCGCACTTTGAACACCGGGGAGCTGTTTTTT.

The chain links TRBV30 to TRBJ1-5; D is unclear. The CDR3 runs 14 residues. Germline V CDR1 and CDR2: GTSNPN, SVGIG (reference sequence). Between the trimmed V and J ends, which lost 0 bases and 2 bases, there was a span of 8 bases. The CDR3 nucleotides read TGTGCCTGGAGTGTACAATGGGGCAATCAGCCCCAGCATTTT. This sequence encodes CAWSVQWGNQPQHF.

This chain uses TRBV28 with TRBJ1-2; D call uncertain. The CDR3 loop spans 11 amino acids. Trimming removed 7 bases at V and 6 bases at J, with 9 bases between. From germline, CDR1 is MDHEN and CDR2 SYDVKM. As DNA, the CDR3 is TGTGCCAGCACCCGTACCGATGGCTACACCTTC. Its translation: CASTRTDGYTF.

The chain has TRBV5-1 and TRBJ2-1; no clear D gene. Germline V gene lookup returns CDR1 SGHRS and CDR2 YFSETQ. There are 13 residues in the CDR3. Trimming took off 2 bases at V and 10 bases at J, with 13 bases between the two ends. The CDR3 nucleotides read TGCGCCAGCAGCTTTGCGCGACGACCCGAGCAGTTCTTC. As protein: CASSFARRPEQFF.

The chain has TRBV5-1 and TRBJ1-3; unclear D gene. V lost 5 bases and J lost 5, with 11 bases in between. Germline lookup yields CDR1 SGHRS and CDR2 YFSETQ. The CDR3 runs to 13 residues. CDR3 amino acids: CASRPMERNTIYF. The CDR3 DNA is TGCGCCAGCAGACCCATGGAGAGAAACACCATATATTTT.

The chain recombines TRBV2 with TRBJ2-5; D is tentatively TRBD1 or TRBD2 (5 bases each). Germline-derived CDR1 and CDR2 are SNHLY and FYNNEI. V dropped 7 bases and J dropped 0 bases, with 12 bases sitting between them. This CDR3 has 14 amino acids. In nucleotides, the CDR3 is TGTGCCAGCAAGGCAGGGACGTACCAAGAGACCCAGTACTTC. The encoded protein is CASKAGTYQETQYF.

The chain carries TRBV7-6 and TRBJ2-7; 7 bases map to TRBD1. Germline CDR1 SGHVS, CDR2 FNYEAQ. The V gene end was trimmed by 4 bases and the J gene end by 0 bases; junction bases not matched to a gene: 12. The length of the CDR3 is 17 residues. CDR3 bases: TGTGCCAGCAGCTCCATACCTCCGGGACAGCGCTCCTACGAGCAGTACTTC. Protein product: CASSSIPPGQRSYEQYF.

The CDR3 DNA sequence: TGCAGTGCAAACAGAGGCGAGCAGTACTTC. Protein sequence: CSANRGEQYF. The chain couples TRBV20-1 to TRBJ2-7; D gene uncertain. The CDR3 loop spans 10 amino acids. V was trimmed by 6 bases and J by 6 bases, leaving 9 bases between them. The germline V gene has CDR1 DFQATT and CDR2 SNEGSKA (reference sequence).

This clone was counted once. The rearrangement joins TRBV7-3 to TRBJ2-6; D may be TRBD2 (5 bases). V lost 3 bases to trimming and J lost 3 bases, with 18 bases between them. CDR1 is SGHTA and CDR2 is FQGTGA in the germline V gene. CDR3 length: 18 amino acids. The CDR3 sequence: CASSFDLSGVVGANVLTF. CDR3 in DNA: TGTGCCAGCAGCTTTGATCTATCCGGGGTAGTTGGGGCCAACGTCCTGACTTTC.